The clone carrying this TCR beta chain was counted between two and nine times. The V gene's germline CDR1 is DFQATT and CDR2 SNEGSKA (reference sequence). Trimming removed 1 base at V and 1 base at J, with 7 bases between. The CDR3 loop spans 13 amino acids. This entry comes from a study of T cell repertoires in cytomegalovirus infection. One entry per CDR3 protein results from TCRdb running MiXCR on the reads. The data show approximately 200,000 distinct CDR3 sequences, approximately 30% seen once. The clonotype was recovered from a human donor in good health (CMV status not recorded). Some clones in this sample may be carry-over from other donors' samples. V and J are TRBV20-1 and TRBJ1-1; D remains unclear. The sample consisted of PBMCs. The CDR3 DNA follows: TGCAGTGCTAGAGGGGCACAGAACACTGAAGCTTTCTTT. It is translated as CSARGAQNTEAFF.